This T cell receptor beta chain is drawn from a study of cytomegalovirus exposure and HLA in healthy donors. Findings and caveats of the study: Further analysis, carried out later, found HLA-associated TCR beta chains more clonally expanded than equally common other chains. One variant, a missense change in DCLRE1C, was linked in a later analysis to TCR beta V- and J-gene trimming. Some highly shared sequence variants likely arose as a pipeline artifact.

As regards this clone: Its cognate antigen is unknown.

CDR3 length: 13 residues. Looked up from germline, CDR1 is SGHTA and CDR2 is FQGNSA. V was shortened by 5 bases and J by 7 bases, with 15 bases between the two germline ends. In the PCR, 60 Vbeta and 13 Jbeta primers were used. Generated by immunoSEQ multiplex PCR, the TCRdb table keeps only in-frame clones and is missing some. The repertoire holds about 180,000 clones, with 79% as singletons. Nominally healthy donors provided the samples, though records likely missed some immune exposures. This clonotype was obtained from a woman in her thirties or forties in good health and CMV-seronegative. The sequencing input was PBMCs. The rearrangement uses TRBV7-2 and TRBJ2-7; D unclear. The CDR3 protein is CASSPGLAQEQYF. The CDR3 DNA reads TGTGCCAGCAGCCCCGGGTTGGCACAAGAGCAGTACTTC.